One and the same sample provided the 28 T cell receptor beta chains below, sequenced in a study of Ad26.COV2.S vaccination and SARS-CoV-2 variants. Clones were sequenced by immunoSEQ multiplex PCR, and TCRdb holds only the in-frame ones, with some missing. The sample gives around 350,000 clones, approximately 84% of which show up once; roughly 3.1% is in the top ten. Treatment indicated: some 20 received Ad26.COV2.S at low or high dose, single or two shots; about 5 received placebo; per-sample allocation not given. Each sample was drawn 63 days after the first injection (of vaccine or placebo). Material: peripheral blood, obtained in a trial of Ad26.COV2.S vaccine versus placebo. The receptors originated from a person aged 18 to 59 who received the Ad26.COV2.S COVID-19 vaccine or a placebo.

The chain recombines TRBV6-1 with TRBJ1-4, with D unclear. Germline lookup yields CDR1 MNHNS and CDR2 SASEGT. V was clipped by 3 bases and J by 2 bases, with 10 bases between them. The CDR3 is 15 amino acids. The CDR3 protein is CASSDVGNTNEKLFF. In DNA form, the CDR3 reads TGTGCCAGCAGTGACGTGGGGAACACTAATGAAAAACTGTTTTTT.

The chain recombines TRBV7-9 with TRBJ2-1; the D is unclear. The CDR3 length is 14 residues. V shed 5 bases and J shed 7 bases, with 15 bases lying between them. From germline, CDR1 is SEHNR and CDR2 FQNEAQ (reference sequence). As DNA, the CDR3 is TGTGCCAGCAGCCAAAGTAGAGAGGAAAATGAGCAGTTCTTC. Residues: CASSQSREENEQFF.

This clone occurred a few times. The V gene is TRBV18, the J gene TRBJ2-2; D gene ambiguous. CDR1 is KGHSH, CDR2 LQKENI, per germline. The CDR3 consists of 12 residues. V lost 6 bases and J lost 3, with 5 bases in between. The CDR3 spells CASSSDTGELFF. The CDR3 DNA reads TGTGCCAGCTCCTCCGACACCGGGGAGCTGTTTTTT.

The CDR3 nucleotides are TGCAGTGCCAGTTCACCACAGGGGTCAACTAATGAAAAACTGTTTTTT. Encoded protein: CSASSPQGSTNEKLFF. The chain uses TRBV20-1 and TRBJ1-4, with TRBD1 identical over 7 bases. V was clipped by 6 bases and J by 0 bases; unmatched bases: 10. This CDR3 comprises 16 residues. Germline V gene data show CDR1 as DFQATT and CDR2 as SNEGSKA (reference sequence).

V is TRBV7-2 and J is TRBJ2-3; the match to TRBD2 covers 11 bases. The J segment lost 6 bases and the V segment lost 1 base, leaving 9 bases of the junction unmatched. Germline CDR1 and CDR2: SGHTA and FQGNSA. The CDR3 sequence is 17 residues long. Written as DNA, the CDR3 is TGTGCCAGCAGCTTAGTATCGCTAGCGGGGGGTTTGGATACGCAGTATTTT. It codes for CASSLVSLAGGLDTQYF.

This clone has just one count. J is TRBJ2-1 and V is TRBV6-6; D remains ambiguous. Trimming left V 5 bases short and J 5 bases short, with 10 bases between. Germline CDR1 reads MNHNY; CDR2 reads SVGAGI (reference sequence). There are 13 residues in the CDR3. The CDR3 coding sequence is TGTGCCAGCAGTCGATCACAAGACAATGAGCAGTTCTTC. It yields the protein CASSRSQDNEQFF.

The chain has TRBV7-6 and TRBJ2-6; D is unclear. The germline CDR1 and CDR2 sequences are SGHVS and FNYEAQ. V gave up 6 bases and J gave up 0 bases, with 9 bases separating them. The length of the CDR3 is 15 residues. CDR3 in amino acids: CASSPRPSGANVLTF. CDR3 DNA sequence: TGTGCCAGCAGTCCACGACCCTCTGGGGCCAACGTCCTGACTTTC. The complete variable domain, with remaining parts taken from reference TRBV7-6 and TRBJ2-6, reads GAGVSQSPRYKVTKRGQDVALRCDPISGHVSLYWYRQALGQGPEFLTYFNYEAQQDKSGLPNDRFSAERPEGSISTLTIQRTEQRDSAMYRCASSPRPSGANVLTFGAGSRLTVL.

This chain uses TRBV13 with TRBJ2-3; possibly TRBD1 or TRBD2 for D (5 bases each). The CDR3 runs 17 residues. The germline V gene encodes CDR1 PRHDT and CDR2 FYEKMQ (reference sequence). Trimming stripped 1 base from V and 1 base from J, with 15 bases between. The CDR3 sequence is CASSLVLGTFGTDTQYF. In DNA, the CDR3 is TGTGCCAGCAGCTTAGTGCTGGGGACCTTTGGCACAGATACGCAGTATTTT.

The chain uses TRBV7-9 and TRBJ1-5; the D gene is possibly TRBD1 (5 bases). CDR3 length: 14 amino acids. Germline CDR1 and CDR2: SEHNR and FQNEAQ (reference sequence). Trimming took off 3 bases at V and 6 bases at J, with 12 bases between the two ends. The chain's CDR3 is CASSFGAQGQPQHF. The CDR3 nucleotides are TGTGCCAGCAGCTTTGGGGCCCAGGGTCAGCCCCAGCATTTT.

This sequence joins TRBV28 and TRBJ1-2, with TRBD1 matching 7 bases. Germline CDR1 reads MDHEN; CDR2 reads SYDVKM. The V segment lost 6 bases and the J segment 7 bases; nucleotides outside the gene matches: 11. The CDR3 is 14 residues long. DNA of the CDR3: TGTGCCAGCAGGCCGGGACAGCCGGCCGGTGGCTACACCTTC. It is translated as CASRPGQPAGGYTF.

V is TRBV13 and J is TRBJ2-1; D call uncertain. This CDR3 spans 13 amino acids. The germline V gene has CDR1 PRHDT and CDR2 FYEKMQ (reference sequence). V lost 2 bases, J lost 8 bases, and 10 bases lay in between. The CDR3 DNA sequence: TGTGCCAGCAGCTTACCCTCGGCCCATGAGCAGTTCTTC. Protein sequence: CASSLPSAHEQFF. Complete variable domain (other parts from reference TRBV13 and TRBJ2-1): AAGVIQSPRHLIKEKRETATLKCYPIPRHDTVYWYQQGPGQDPQFLISFYEKMQSDKGSIPDRFSAQQFSDYHSELNMSSLELGDSALYFCASSLPSAHEQFFGPGTRLTVL.

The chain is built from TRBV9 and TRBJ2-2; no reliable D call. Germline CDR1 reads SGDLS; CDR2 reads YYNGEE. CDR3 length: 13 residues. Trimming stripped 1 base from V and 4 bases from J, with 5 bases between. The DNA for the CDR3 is TGTGCCAGCAGCGTATTCGTCACCGGGGAGCTGTTTTTT. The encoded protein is CASSVFVTGELFF.

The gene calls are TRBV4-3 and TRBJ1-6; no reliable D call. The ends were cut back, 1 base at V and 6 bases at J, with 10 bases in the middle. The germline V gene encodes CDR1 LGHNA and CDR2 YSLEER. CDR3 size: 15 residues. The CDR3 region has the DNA TGCGCCAGCAGCCAAGTTACCCGGAGTAATTCACCCCTCCACTTT. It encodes CASSQVTRSNSPLHF.

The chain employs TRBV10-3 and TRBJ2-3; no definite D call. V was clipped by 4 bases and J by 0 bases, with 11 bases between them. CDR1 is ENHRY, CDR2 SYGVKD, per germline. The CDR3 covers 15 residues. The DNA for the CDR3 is TGTGCCATCAGTGCCCCGTATGGGAGCACAGATACGCAGTATTTT. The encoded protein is CAISAPYGSTDTQYF.

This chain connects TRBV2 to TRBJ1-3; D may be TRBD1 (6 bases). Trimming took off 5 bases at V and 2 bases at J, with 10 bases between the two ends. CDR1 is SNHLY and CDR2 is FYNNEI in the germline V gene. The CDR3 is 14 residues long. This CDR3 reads CASSRDIPGNTIYF. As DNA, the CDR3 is TGTGCCAGCAGTCGGGACATCCCTGGAAACACCATATATTTT.

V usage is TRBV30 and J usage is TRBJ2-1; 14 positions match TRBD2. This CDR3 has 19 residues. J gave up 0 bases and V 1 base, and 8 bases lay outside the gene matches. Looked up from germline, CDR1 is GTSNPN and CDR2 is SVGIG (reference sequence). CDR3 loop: CAWSGTRLAGGSSYNEQFF. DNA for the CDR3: TGTGCCTGGAGTGGGACCCGACTAGCGGGAGGGAGCTCCTACAATGAGCAGTTCTTC.

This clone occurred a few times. The CDR3 DNA is TGTGCCAGCAGTTTACCCTCCGGGGGCAGTATTAATTCACCCCTCCACTTT. Translated, it gives CASSLPSGGSINSPLHF. The chain employs TRBV28 and TRBJ1-6; TRBD1 might be the D (6 bases). The V gene's germline CDR1 is MDHEN and CDR2 SYDVKM. Trimming removed 2 bases at V and 6 bases at J, with 17 bases between. This CDR3 spans 17 amino acids.

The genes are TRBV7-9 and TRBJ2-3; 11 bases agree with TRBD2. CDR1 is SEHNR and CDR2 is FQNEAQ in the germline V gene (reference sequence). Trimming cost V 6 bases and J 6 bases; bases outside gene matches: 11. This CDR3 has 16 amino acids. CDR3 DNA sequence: TGTGCCAGCAGACAACTAGCGGGGGCGCCGGGGGATACGCAGTATTTT. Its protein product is CASRQLAGAPGDTQYF.

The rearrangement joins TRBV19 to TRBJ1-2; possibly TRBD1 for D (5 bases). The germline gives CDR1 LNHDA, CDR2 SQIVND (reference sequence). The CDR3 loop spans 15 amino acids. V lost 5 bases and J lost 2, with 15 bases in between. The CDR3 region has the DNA TGTGCCAGTAGTTCGGGTGGAGGGGAGAACTATGGCTACACCTTC. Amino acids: CASSSGGGENYGYTF.

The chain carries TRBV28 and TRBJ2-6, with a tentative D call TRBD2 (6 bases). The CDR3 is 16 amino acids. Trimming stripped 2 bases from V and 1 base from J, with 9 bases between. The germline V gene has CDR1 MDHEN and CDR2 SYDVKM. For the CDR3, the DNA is TGTGCCAGCAGTTTAGTGGAGGGATCTGGGGCCAACGTCCTGACTTTC. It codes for CASSLVEGSGANVLTF.

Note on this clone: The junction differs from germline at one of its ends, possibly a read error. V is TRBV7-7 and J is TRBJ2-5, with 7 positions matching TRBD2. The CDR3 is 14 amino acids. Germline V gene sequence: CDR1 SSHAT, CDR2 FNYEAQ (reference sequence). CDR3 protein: CASSLAGPKETQYF. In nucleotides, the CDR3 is TGTGCTAGCAGCTTAGCGGGCCCTAAGGAGACCCAGTACTTC.

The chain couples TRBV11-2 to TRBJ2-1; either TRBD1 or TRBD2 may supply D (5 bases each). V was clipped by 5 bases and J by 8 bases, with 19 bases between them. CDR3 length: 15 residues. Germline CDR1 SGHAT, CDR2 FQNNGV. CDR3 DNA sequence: TGTGCCAGCAGCCTACGGGACCCCTTTTTAGATGAGCAGTTCTTC. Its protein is CASSLRDPFLDEQFF.

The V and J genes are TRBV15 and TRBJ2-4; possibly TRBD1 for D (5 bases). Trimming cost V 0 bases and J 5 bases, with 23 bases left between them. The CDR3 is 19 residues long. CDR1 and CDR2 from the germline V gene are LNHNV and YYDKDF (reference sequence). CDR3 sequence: CATSRESTWGSSGENIQYF. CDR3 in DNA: TGTGCCACCAGCAGAGAGAGTACATGGGGCAGTAGTGGAGAAAACATTCAGTACTTC.

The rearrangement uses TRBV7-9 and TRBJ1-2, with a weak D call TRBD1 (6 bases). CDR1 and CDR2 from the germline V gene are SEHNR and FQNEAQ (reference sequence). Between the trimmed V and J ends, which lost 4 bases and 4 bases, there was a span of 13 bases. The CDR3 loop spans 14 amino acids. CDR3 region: CASSYQGSVYGYTF. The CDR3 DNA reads TGTGCCAGCAGCTATCAGGGGTCTGTCTATGGCTACACCTTC.

The chain's CDR3 is CASSYSTRDGGYTF. The DNA for the CDR3 is TGTGCCAGCAGTTACTCCACCAGGGATGGTGGCTACACCTTC. This chain uses TRBV6-6 with TRBJ1-2; weak D call: TRBD1 (5 bases). V shed 0 bases and J shed 7 bases, with 12 bases lying between them. This CDR3 is 14 amino acids long. In germline, CDR1 is MNHNY, CDR2 SVGAGI (reference sequence).

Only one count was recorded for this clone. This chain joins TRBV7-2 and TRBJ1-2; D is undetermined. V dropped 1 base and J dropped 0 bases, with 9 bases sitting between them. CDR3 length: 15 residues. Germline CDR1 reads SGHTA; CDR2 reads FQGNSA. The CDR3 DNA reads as TGTGCCAGCAGCTTAGACGGCAACCCTAACTATGGCTACACCTTC. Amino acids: CASSLDGNPNYGYTF.

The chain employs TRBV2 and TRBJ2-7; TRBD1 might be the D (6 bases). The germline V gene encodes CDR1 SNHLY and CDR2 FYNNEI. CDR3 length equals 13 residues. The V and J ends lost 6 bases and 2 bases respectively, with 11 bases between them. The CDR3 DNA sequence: TGTGCCAGCAGCGCTGGGACACCCTACGAGCAGTACTTC. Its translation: CASSAGTPYEQYF.

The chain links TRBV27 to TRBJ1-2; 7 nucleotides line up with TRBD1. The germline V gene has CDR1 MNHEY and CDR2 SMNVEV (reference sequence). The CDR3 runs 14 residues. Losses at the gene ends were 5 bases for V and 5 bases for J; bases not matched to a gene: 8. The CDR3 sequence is CASSPGQRTYGYTF. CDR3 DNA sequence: TGTGCCAGCAGTCCGGGACAGCGAACTTATGGCTACACCTTC.